The present T cell receptor (beta chain) was sequenced within a study of blood T cell repertoires in COVID-19. Everyone who took part was about 18 to 89 years old, and they came from about 25 US areas. This CDR3 is built from 17 residues. V lost 5 bases, J lost 0 bases, and 17 bases lay in between. Germline V gene sequence: CDR1 LGHDT, CDR2 YNNKEL (reference sequence). Profiled with immunoSEQ multiplex PCR; TCRdb holds only in-frame clones, not every one. The profile shows some 240,000 clones, roughly 84% of them singletons. The receptor was derived from a man aged 50 or older who had recovered from COVID-19. Specimen: PBMCs or T cells enriched from blood (not recorded which). This chain links TRBV3-1 (or the pseudogene TRBV3-2) with TRBJ1-5; D possibly corresponds to TRBD1 (6 bases). CDR3 bases: TGTGCCAGCAGCGGCGGCGGACAGTTCGGTAGCAATCAGCCCCAGCATTTT. It codes for CASSGGGQFGSNQPQHF.